What follows are 5 T cell receptor beta chains derived from one specimen sequenced in a study of CXCR3-negative and CXCR3-positive naive CD8 T cells. Study-level points and caveats: Naive cells with CXCR3 showed TRB CDR3s that were more hydrophobic than those in CXCR3-negative naive cells.

UMI-labeled 5' RACE TRB cDNA libraries were prepared from the cells. TCRdb re-called the 5' RACE reads; one entry per CDR3 protein, DNA not given. This sample's table reports some 140,000 distinct CDR3 sequences. No antigen has been assigned to these receptors. The specimen was naive CXCR3+ CD8+ T cells from blood. Regarding subset: CD45RO-CCR7+CD27+CD95- naive CD8+ T cells expressing CXCR3 (TNR3+). These receptors originate from a human donor in good health. Some clones in this sample may be carry-over from other donors' samples.

The chain links TRBV20-1 to TRBJ1-3. CDR1 and CDR2 (germline): DFQATT, SNEGSKA (reference sequence). There are 17 residues in the CDR3. Here the CDR3 reads CSAEVPSGSRSGNTIYF.

The rearrangement joins TRBV6-5 to TRBJ2-2; the D gene TCRdb calls, TRBD1, cannot be checked with no DNA. Germline loops: CDR1 MNHEY, CDR2 SVGAGI. The CDR3 has 13 residues. CDR3 region: CASQGAVTGELFF.

The rearrangement uses TRBV2 and TRBJ2-6; TCRdb's assignment of TRBD1 cannot be checked, as there is no DNA. The CDR3 runs to 18 residues. Germline CDR1 is SNHLY and CDR2 is FYNNEI. CDR3 loop: CASTLSGTGVSGANVLTF.

The chain couples TRBV12-3 or TRBV12-4 to TRBJ2-1; with no DNA, the TCRdb D assignment of TRBD1 cannot be verified. The CDR3 sequence is 17 residues long. CDR3 sequence reads: CASSSGTGDLSYNEQFF.

CDR3 amino acids: CATLLGNEQYF. The V gene is TRBV6-6, the J gene TRBJ2-7. CDR1 MNHNY and CDR2 SVGAGI come from the germline V gene (reference sequence). This CDR3 region has 11 residues.